This entry is about one TCR beta chain. The data were produced by immunoSEQ multiplex PCR, yet TCRdb's version contains in-frame clones alone and is incomplete. The table includes 88,000 or so clones, 85% to 90% detected once. The junction had 11 bases not matched to a gene; V was cut back by 5 bases and J by 8 bases. The CDR3 sequence is 15 residues long. Germline V gene sequence: CDR1 SGHTA, CDR2 FQGNSA. The data belong to a study of blood T cell repertoires in COVID-19. Study information: Acute and convalescent COVID-19 samples came from the United States, Italy and Spain.

Enrolled through a virtual design, the participants were between roughly 18 and 90 years of age and came from 24 US areas. The sample consisted of PBMCs or T cells enriched from blood (not recorded which). This receptor was taken from a woman in her fifties or sixties with acute COVID-19. The genes are TRBV7-2 and TRBJ2-1; 8 nucleotides line up with TRBD2. The CDR3 coding sequence is TGTGCCAGCAGCCAACCGGGACTAGGGGTCTATGAGCAGTTCTTC. The encoded protein is CASSQPGLGVYEQFF.